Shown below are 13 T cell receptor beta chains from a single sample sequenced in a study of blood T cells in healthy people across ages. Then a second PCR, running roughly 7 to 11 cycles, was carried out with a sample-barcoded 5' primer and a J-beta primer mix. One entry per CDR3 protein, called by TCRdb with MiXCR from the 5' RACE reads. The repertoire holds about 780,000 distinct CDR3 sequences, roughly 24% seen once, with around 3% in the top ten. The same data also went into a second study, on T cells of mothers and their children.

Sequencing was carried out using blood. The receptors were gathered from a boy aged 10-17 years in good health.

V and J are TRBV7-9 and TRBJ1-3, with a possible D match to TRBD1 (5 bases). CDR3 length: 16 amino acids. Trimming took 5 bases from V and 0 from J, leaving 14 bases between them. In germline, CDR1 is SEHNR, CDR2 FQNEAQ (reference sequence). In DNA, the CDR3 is TGTGCCAGCAGCAACCCCGTGGGGGGCTCTGGAAACACCATATATTTT. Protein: CASSNPVGGSGNTIYF.

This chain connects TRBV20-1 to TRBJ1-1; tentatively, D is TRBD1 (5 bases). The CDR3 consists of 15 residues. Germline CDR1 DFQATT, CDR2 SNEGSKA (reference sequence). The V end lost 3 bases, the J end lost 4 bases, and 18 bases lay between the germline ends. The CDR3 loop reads CSARLPLGVSTEAFF. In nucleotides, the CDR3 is TGCAGTGCTAGGCTTCCCTTGGGGGTCTCCACTGAAGCTTTCTTT.

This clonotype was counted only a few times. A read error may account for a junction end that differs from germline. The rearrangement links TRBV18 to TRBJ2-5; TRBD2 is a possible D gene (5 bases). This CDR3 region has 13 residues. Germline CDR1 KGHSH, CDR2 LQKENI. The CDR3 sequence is CTSSPGSQETQYF. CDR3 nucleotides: TGTACCAGCTCACCGGGGAGCCAAGAGACCCAGTACTTC.

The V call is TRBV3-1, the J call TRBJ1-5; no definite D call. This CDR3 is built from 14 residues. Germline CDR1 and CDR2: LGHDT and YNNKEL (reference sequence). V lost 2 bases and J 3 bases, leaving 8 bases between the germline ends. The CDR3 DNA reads TGTGCCAGCAGCCAAAGCCGGATCAATCAGCCCCAGCATTTT. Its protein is CASSQSRINQPQHF.

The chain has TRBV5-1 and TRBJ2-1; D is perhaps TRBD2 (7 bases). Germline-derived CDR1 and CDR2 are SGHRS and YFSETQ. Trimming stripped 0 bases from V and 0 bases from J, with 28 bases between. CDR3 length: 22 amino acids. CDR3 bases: TGCGCCAGCAGCTTGGGGGTCGGAGGGGGGGCAATTAGGGTTGCCTCCTACAATGAGCAGTTCTTC. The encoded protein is CASSLGVGGGAIRVASYNEQFF.

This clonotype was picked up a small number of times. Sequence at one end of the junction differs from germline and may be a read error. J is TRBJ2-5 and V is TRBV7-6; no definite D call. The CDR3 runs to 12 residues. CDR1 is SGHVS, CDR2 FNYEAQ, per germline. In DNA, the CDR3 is TGTGCCAACAGCTTGCCCCAAGAGACCCAGTACTTC. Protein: CANSLPQETQYF.

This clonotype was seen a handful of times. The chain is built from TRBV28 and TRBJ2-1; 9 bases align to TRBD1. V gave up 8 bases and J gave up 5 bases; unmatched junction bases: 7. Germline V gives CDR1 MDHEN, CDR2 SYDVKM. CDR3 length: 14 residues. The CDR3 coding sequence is TGTGCCAGCTTATCGGGACAGGGACACAATGAGCAGTTCTTC. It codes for CASLSGQGHNEQFF.

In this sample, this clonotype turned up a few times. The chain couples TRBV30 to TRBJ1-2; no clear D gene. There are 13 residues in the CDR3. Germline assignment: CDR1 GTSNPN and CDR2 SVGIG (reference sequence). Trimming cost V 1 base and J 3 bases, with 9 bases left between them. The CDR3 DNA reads TGTGCCTGGAGTGAAAGGTTGGACTATGGCTACACCTTC. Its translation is CAWSERLDYGYTF.

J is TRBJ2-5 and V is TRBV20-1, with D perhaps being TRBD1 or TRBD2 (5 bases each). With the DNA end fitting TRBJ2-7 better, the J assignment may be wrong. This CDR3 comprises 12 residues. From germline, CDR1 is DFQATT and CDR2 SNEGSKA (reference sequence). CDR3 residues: CSAKGSSYEQYF. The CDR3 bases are TGCAGTGCTAAGGGGAGCTCCTACGAGCAGTACTTC.

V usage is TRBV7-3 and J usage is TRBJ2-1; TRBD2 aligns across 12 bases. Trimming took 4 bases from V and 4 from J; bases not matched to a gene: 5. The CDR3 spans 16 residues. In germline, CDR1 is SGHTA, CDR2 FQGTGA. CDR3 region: CASSSTGTSGYNEQFF. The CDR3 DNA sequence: TGTGCCAGCAGCTCGACCGGGACTAGCGGGTACAATGAGCAGTTCTTC.

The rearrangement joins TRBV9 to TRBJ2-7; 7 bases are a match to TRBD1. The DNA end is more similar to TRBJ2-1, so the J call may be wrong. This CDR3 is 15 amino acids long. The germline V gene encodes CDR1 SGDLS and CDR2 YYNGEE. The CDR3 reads CASSGDSPFYNEQFF. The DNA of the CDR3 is TGTGCCAGCAGCGGGGACAGCCCATTTTACAATGAGCAGTTCTTC.

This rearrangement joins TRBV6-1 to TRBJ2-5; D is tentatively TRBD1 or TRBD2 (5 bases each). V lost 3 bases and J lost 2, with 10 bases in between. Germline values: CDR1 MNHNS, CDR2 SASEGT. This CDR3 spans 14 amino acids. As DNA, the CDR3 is TGTGCCAGCAGTGAGGGGACGGAGCAAGAGACCCAGTACTTC. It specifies CASSEGTEQETQYF.

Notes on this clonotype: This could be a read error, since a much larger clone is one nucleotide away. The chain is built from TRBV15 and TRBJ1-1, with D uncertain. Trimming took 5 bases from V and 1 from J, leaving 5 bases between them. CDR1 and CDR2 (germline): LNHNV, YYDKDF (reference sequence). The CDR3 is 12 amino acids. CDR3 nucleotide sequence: TGTGCCACCAGCCCAGGGAACACTGAAGCTTTCTTT. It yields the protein CATSPGNTEAFF. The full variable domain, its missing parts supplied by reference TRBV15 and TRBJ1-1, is DAMVIQNPRYQVTQFGKPVTLSCSQTLNHNVMYWYQQKSSQAPKLLFHYYDKDFNNEADTPDNFQSRRPNTSFCFLDIRSPGLGDTAMYLCATSPGNTEAFFGQGTRLTVV.